This TCR beta chain was sequenced in a study of patients and donors after allogeneic stem cell transplantation. CDR3 length: 15 amino acids. CDR1 SGHNT and CDR2 YYREEE come from the germline V gene (reference sequence). The V and J ends lost 4 bases and 0 bases respectively, with 11 bases between them. TCRdb reprocessed the RT-PCR reads with MiXCR, giving one entry per CDR3 protein. The profile shows tens of thousands of distinct CDR3 sequences, about 44% of them singletons. The sample consisted of blood, either unsorted or a sorted T cell fraction (not recorded which). The gene calls are TRBV5-4 and TRBJ2-1, with D perhaps matching TRBD2 (6 bases). The TCR originated in a human donor who was either an allogeneic HSCT recipient or a stem cell or donor lymphocyte infusion donor (not recorded which). It is not recorded whose cells these are; they may come from a transplant donor. CDR3 region: CASSPGGGSYNEQFF. The CDR3, as DNA: TGTGCCAGCAGCCCTGGGGGAGGCTCCTACAATGAGCAGTTCTTC.